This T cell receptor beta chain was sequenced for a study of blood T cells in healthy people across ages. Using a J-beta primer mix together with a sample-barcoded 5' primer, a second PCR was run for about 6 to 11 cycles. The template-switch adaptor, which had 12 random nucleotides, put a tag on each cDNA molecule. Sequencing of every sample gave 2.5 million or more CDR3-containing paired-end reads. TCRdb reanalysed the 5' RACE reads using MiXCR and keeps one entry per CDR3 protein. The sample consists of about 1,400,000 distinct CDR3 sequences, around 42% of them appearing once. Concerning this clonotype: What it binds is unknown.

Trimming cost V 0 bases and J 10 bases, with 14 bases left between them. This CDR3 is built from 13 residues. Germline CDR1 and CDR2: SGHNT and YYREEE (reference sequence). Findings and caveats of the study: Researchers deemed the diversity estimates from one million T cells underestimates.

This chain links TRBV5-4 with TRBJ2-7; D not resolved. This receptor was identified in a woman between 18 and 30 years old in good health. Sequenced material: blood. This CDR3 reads CASSLVGDRYQYF. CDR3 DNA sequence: TGTGCCAGCAGCTTGGTAGGCGACCGGTACCAGTACTTC.